This T cell receptor beta chain was found in a study of cytomegalovirus exposure and HLA in healthy donors. Findings of the study overall: In vitro checks showed that a few CMV-associated chains really do target CMV antigens. Cytomegalovirus-associated status was assigned to about 180 TCR beta chains. High specificity and sensitivity for cytomegalovirus status were reported for the classifier. According to a later analysis, TCR clusters from the first cohort tended to co-occur in the approximately 120 validation repertoires.

Looked up from germline, CDR1 is MRHNA and CDR2 is SNTAGT. The CDR3 contains 13 residues. V was shortened by 7 bases and J by 7 bases, with 13 bases between the two germline ends. About this clone itself: Its antigen is unidentified.

The assay was immunoSEQ multiplex PCR, and TCRdb's table has in-frame clones only and misses some. This sample has under 200,000 clones, with 85% to 90% found just once. Sequencing used PBMCs. The source is a woman aged 18-35 years in good health and CMV-seropositive. The V call is TRBV6-4, the J call TRBJ1-4, with D uncertain. This CDR3 is CASKEAGSEKLFF. Here the CDR3 DNA reads TGTGCCAGCAAGGAGGCCGGCAGTGAAAAACTGTTTTTT.